Listed below are T cell receptor beta chains from one sample, sequenced in a study of T cells in Graves' hyperthyroidism and ophthalmopathy. TCRdb reprocessed the multiplex PCR reads via MiXCR and lists one record per CDR3 protein. The table shows around 690,000 distinct CDR3 sequences, with roughly 17% occurring only once. Sample: blood. Source of these receptors: a man in his fifties or sixties with Graves' hyperthyroidism. The CDR3 runs from the conserved cysteine through the conserved F or W. Fields, in order: V gene, J gene, D gene, clone size, CDR3 DNA, CDR3 protein. A D gene is named only where the DNA matches it firmly. Rows may omit the clone size; those that give it use once, few, many or a size class.

TRBV13,TRBJ2-6,-,-,TGTGCCAGCAGCTTAGGGTGGTCTGGGGCCAACGTCCTGACTTTC,CASSLGWSGANVLTF
TRBV27,TRBJ1-2,TRBD1,many,TGTGCCAGCAGTTTACTATCCGGACAGGGGGTCTATGGCTACACCTTC,CASSLLSGQGVYGYTF
TRBV7-9,TRBJ2-1,TRBD1,-,TGTGCCAGCAGCCTGGGACAGGGAAACGATGAGCAGTTCTTC,CASSLGQGNDEQFF
TRBV20-1,TRBJ2-1,TRBD2,few,TGCAGTGCTAGGCCCCGCTTGACTAGCGGGATAGGGTATGAGCAGTTCTTC,CSARPRLTSGIGYEQFF
TRBV28,TRBJ2-2,TRBD1,few,TGTGCCAGCAGCAATCCAGGGGGCGCAAACGGGGAGCTGTTTTTT,CASSNPGGANGELFF
TRBV2,TRBJ1-1,-,many,TGTGCCACAATTTCGGGGGTGAACACTGAAGCTTTCTTT,CATISGVNTEAFF
TRBV27,TRBJ2-7,TRBD1,few,TGTGCCAGCGGCCGACAGGGGGCAAGGGACGAGCAGTACTTC,CASGRQGARDEQYF
TRBV19,TRBJ2-7,-,-,TGTGCCAGTAGTATCGTCAGCGGCGCCTACGAGCAGTACTTC,CASSIVSGAYEQYF
TRBV12-3/TRBV12-4,TRBJ1-6,-,many,TGTGCCAGCAGGGCAGGGTCGTCCTCGCGGCCGTTTCGTAATTCACCCCTCCACTTT,CASRAGSSSRPFRNSPLHF
TRBV6-2/TRBV6-3,TRBJ1-1,TRBD1,many,TGTGCCAGCAGTCGCCCCCCCGGACAGGGGGCAGGTACTGAAGCTTTCTTT,CASSRPPGQGAGTEAFF
TRBV5-1,TRBJ2-1,TRBD2,few,TGCGCCAGCAGCTTCACTAGCGGGGTGGGTGATGAGCAGTTCTTC,CASSFTSGVGDEQFF
TRBV18,TRBJ2-7,-,few,TGTGCCAGCTCACCACCGGCCGACTACGAGCAGTACTTC,CASSPPADYEQYF
TRBV20-1,TRBJ2-1,TRBD2,-,TGCAGTGCGACAGGACTAGCGAGCCTTGAGCAGTTCTTC,CSATGLASLEQFF
TRBV7-3,TRBJ2-1,-,many,TGTGCCAGCAGCCTTAATGGCTACAATGAGCAGTTCTTC,CASSLNGYNEQFF
TRBV7-2,TRBJ2-1,TRBD2,once,TGTGCCAGCAGCGCAACTAGCGGGAGAAGGCATGAGCAGTTCTTC,CASSATSGRRHEQFF
TRBV11-2,TRBJ1-2,TRBD1,-,TGTGCCAGCAGCCCTTGGACAGGTCGGGGCTATGGCTACACCTTC,CASSPWTGRGYGYTF
TRBV19,TRBJ2-5,TRBD2,-,TGTGCCAGTACGTCTAGCGGGAGTGGAGAGACCCAGTACTTC,CASTSSGSGETQYF
TRBV27,TRBJ1-2,TRBD1,-,TGTGCCGGCAGTAGACAGGGCGTCAACTATGGCTACACCTTC,CAGSRQGVNYGYTF
TRBV27,TRBJ2-2,-,many,TGTGCCAGCAGTACACAGCTAAACACCGGGGAGCTGTTTTTT,CASSTQLNTGELFF
TRBV27,TRBJ2-5,-,few,TGTGCCAGCAGTTCAACCGGGATATCGGGGGAGACCCAGTACTTC,CASSSTGISGETQYF
TRBV7-2,TRBJ1-1,-,many,TGTGCCAGCAGCTTCGCGGGGACGAACACTGAAGCTTTCTTT,CASSFAGTNTEAFF
TRBV4-1,TRBJ2-5,TRBD2,-,TGTGCCAGCAGCCACTGGACTAGCGGGAGTGGGGTTTCCCAAGAGACCCAGTACTTC,CASSHWTSGSGVSQETQYF
TRBV28,TRBJ1-2,-,-,TGTGCCAGCAGTTACAGGGTGGATGGCTACACCTTC,CASSYRVDGYTF
TRBV7-3,TRBJ2-7,-,many,TGTGCCAGCAGCCCCCGGGGGCAGGGGGAATTCAGCTCCTACGAGCAGTACTTC,CASSPRGQGEFSSYEQYF
TRBV6-5,TRBJ1-5,-,few,TGTGCCAGCAGTTACCACTTACAGGGAGGCAGCAATCAGCCCCAGCATTTT,CASSYHLQGGSNQPQHF
TRBV6-1,TRBJ1-2,-,-,TGTGCCAGCAGCGGGGGGACCGCCAACTATGGCCACACCTTC,CASSGGTANYGHTF
TRBV7-9,TRBJ1-5,TRBD1,-,TGTGCCAGCAGCCAGACAGGGGGAGGCAATCAGCCCCAGCATTTT,CASSQTGGGNQPQHF
TRBV20-1,TRBJ2-5,TRBD2,-,TGCAGTGCTAGAGGAATCGGGGGGGAGACCCAGTACTTC,CSARGIGGETQYF
TRBV27,TRBJ2-3,-,many,TGTGCCAGCAGTCTCGCTTATTCCTATACAGATACGCAGTATTTT,CASSLAYSYTDTQYF
TRBV5-1,TRBJ1-1,-,-,TGCGCCAGCAGCTTATTGGACAGCACCACTGAAGCTTTCTTT,CASSLLDSTTEAFF
TRBV3-1,TRBJ2-3,-,many,TGTGCCAGCAGCCAAGCCCTAGATACGCAGTATTTT,CASSQALDTQYF
TRBV6-5,TRBJ2-1,-,few,TGTGCCAGCAGTTACTCGGGGCCTCGCGTGGATGAGCAGTTCTTC,CASSYSGPRVDEQFF
TRBV6-1,TRBJ2-7,TRBD2,-,TGTGCCAGCATGGGAGGGGAAGGCTACGAGCAGTACTTC,CASMGGEGYEQYF